These 23 T cell receptor beta chains share one sample of origin, sequenced in a study of blood T cell repertoires in COVID-19 (TCRdb year 2020). Receptor amplification or capture employed the immunoSEQ multiplex PCR assay. What TCRdb holds here is the immuneACCESS table cut down to in-frame rearrangements. Part of the clones is not present; checked against another copy, under half of the missing clones reflect an unresolved V gene, and the others are unexplained. This sample comprises over 90,000 clones, 85% to 90% of them detected only once. The ten most abundant clones make up 3% of the sample. The specimen was peripheral blood. The receptors originated from a middle-aged man with active or convalescent COVID-19.

This clone was detected only once. V and J are TRBV9 and TRBJ2-3; no clear D. V was trimmed by 4 bases and J by 2 bases, leaving 14 bases between them. This CDR3 is 15 amino acids long. Germline V gene lookup returns CDR1 SGDLS and CDR2 YYNGEE. The CDR3 DNA sequence: TGTGCCAGCAGCAGTCTCCGCCAGATCACAGATACGCAGTATTTT. It specifies CASSSLRQITDTQYF.

This chain joins TRBV5-4 and TRBJ2-3; 10 bases align to TRBD2. Germline loops: CDR1 SGHNT, CDR2 YYREEE (reference sequence). With 5 bases clipped from V and 5 bases from J, the junction kept 8 bases outside the gene matches. The CDR3 is made up of 15 amino acids. This CDR3 is CASRSGTSVEDTQYF. The CDR3 region has the DNA TGTGCCAGCAGATCCGGGACTAGCGTGGAAGATACGCAGTATTTT.

The V call is TRBV7-8, the J call TRBJ1-3; D possibly corresponds to TRBD1 (5 bases). Germline CDR1 SGHVS, CDR2 FQNEAQ. The germline V and J ends were trimmed by 5 bases and 3 bases, with 17 bases remaining between them. This CDR3 is 16 amino acids long. The CDR3 here is CASSQGAGGDGNTIYF. CDR3 in DNA: TGTGCCAGCAGCCAAGGGGCGGGGGGGGATGGAAACACCATATATTTT.

The chain is built from TRBV7-2 and TRBJ2-7; TRBD2 matches 11 bases. The length of the CDR3 is 17 residues. The germline CDR1 and CDR2 sequences are SGHTA and FQGNSA. V was pared by 1 base and J by 4 bases, with 9 bases of the junction left unmatched. CDR3 sequence: CASSLGGIAGGQYEQYF. In DNA form, the CDR3 reads TGTGCCAGCAGCTTAGGCGGGATAGCGGGGGGGCAGTACGAGCAGTACTTC.

The genes are TRBV5-1 and TRBJ2-5; 7 nucleotides align to TRBD1. After removal of 1 base from V and 5 bases from J, the junction contained 8 bases not matched to a gene. The length of the CDR3 is 15 residues. Germline V gene lookup returns CDR1 SGHRS and CDR2 YFSETQ. The CDR3 DNA sequence: TGCGCCAGCAGCTTGATCACAGGGGCGGGCGAGACCCAGTACTTC. It encodes CASSLITGAGETQYF.

V is TRBV18 and J is TRBJ2-5; 8 positions match TRBD1. Germline CDR1 KGHSH, CDR2 LQKENI. The CDR3 runs 14 residues. J was trimmed by 4 bases and V by 3 bases; bases with no gene match: 4. DNA for the CDR3: TGTGCCAGCTCACCCGCTGGACAGGGAGAGACCCAGTACTTC. It specifies CASSPAGQGETQYF.

This rearrangement joins TRBV5-5 to TRBJ2-5; 9 nucleotides line up with TRBD1. V trimming: 4 bases; J trimming: 5 bases; junction bases outside the gene matches: 9. The CDR3 spans 15 residues. CDR1 is SGHKS and CDR2 is YYEKEE in the germline V gene (reference sequence). The CDR3 reads CASSTTGGTVETQYF. DNA of the CDR3: TGTGCCAGCAGCACCACAGGGGGCACGGTGGAGACCCAGTACTTC.

V gene TRBV5-1 combines with J gene TRBJ1-3, with 9 bases matching TRBD1. Germline CDR1 and CDR2: SGHRS and YFSETQ. The V segment lost 4 bases and the J segment 4 bases; nucleotides outside the gene matches: 3. This CDR3 comprises 14 residues. This CDR3 reads CASSPGTGGNTIYF. The DNA of the CDR3 is TGCGCCAGCAGCCCAGGGACAGGGGGAAACACCATATATTTT.

This clone was seen once. The chain links TRBV28 to TRBJ1-1; 9 nucleotides match TRBD1. CDR3 size: 14 residues. The junction had 3 bases not matched to a gene; V was cut back by 4 bases and J by 3 bases. Germline CDR1 reads MDHEN; CDR2 reads SYDVKM. For the CDR3, the DNA is TGTGCCAGCAGTTCGGGGACAGGGTACACTGAAGCTTTCTTT. Translating gives CASSSGTGYTEAFF.

This clone was counted once. This chain joins TRBV6-5 and TRBJ1-3; D is unclear. V lost 0 bases, J lost 6 bases, and 12 bases lay in between. Germline values: CDR1 MNHEY, CDR2 SVGAGI. This CDR3 spans 15 amino acids. The CDR3 sequence: CASSYSHPSENTIYF. The CDR3 coding sequence is TGTGCCAGCAGTTACTCGCACCCCTCAGAAAACACCATATATTTT.

V usage is TRBV11-2 and J usage is TRBJ2-1; D not resolved. The V and J ends lost 1 base and 6 bases respectively, with 13 bases between them. Germline CDR1 reads SGHAT; CDR2 reads FQNNGV. The CDR3 has 15 residues. The CDR3 coding sequence is TGTGCCAGCAGCTTAGTTACCGCAGTTTCCAATGAGCAGTTCTTC. Translating it yields CASSLVTAVSNEQFF.

The V gene is TRBV25-1, the J gene TRBJ2-4, with D possibly being TRBD2 (7 bases). Per germline, CDR1 MGHDK and CDR2 SYGVNS. The CDR3 sequence is 17 residues long. Trimming shortened V by 2 bases and J by 0 bases, and 14 bases separated the two germline ends. The CDR3 sequence: CASSERGGGLAKNIQYF. CDR3 sequence (DNA): TGTGCCAGCAGTGAAAGGGGAGGGGGATTAGCCAAAAACATTCAGTACTTC.

This clone was seen a handful of times. The chain employs TRBV5-1 and TRBJ2-5; D may be TRBD1 (6 bases). Trimming removed 0 bases from V and 5 bases from J, with 11 bases in between. In germline, CDR1 is SGHRS, CDR2 YFSETQ. The CDR3 contains 14 residues. The chain's CDR3 is CASSLGQGMETQYF. CDR3 coding DNA: TGCGCCAGCAGCTTGGGGCAGGGGATGGAGACCCAGTACTTC.

V gene TRBV6-5 combines with J gene TRBJ2-6, with D unresolved. This CDR3 is 13 amino acids long. Germline CDR1 MNHEY, CDR2 SVGAGI. V lost 7 bases to trimming and J lost 3 bases, with 7 bases between them. CDR3 bases: TGTGCCAGCATCCGACTTGGGGCCAACGTCCTGACTTTC. It codes for CASIRLGANVLTF.

The chain carries TRBV6-2 or TRBV6-3 and TRBJ2-1, with 8 bases lining up with TRBD1. With V trimmed by 6 bases and J by 7 bases, 8 bases remained unmatched. In germline, CDR1 is MNHEY, CDR2 SVGEGT. CDR3 size: 14 residues. The CDR3 region is CASSSAQGGNEQFF. CDR3 DNA: TGTGCCAGCAGCTCGGCACAGGGGGGAAATGAGCAGTTCTTC.

V is TRBV10-3 and J is TRBJ2-7; 7 bases match TRBD1. V lost 6 bases and J lost 1; bases outside the gene matches: 3. CDR3 size: 13 residues. CDR1 ENHRY and CDR2 SYGVKD come from the germline V gene. The CDR3 DNA follows: TGTGCCATCAGCCGGACAGGATCCTACGAGCAGTACTTC. Its protein product is CAISRTGSYEQYF.

The CDR3 protein is CASRSNSLAKNIQYF. Here the CDR3 DNA reads TGTGCCAGCAGAAGCAATAGCCTGGCCAAAAACATTCAGTACTTC. The V and J genes are TRBV2 and TRBJ2-4; D is unresolved. The CDR3 is 15 amino acids. Per the germline V gene, CDR1 is SNHLY and CDR2 is FYNNEI. V lost 6 bases to trimming and J lost 1 base, with 13 bases between them.

This clone was detected a few times. The genes are TRBV5-4 and TRBJ2-7, with TRBD1 matching 9 bases. V lost 3 bases to trimming and J lost 5 bases; unmatched junction nucleotides: 3. The CDR3 has 13 residues. Germline CDR1 reads SGHNT; CDR2 reads YYREEE (reference sequence). The CDR3: CASSWDRDHEQYF. The CDR3 nucleotides are TGTGCCAGCAGCTGGGACAGGGACCACGAGCAGTACTTC.

This sequence joins TRBV10-3 and TRBJ2-7; weak D call: TRBD1 (5 bases). CDR3 length equals 23 residues. From germline, CDR1 is ENHRY and CDR2 SYGVKD. Between the trimmed V and J ends, which lost 8 bases and 4 bases, there was a span of 45 bases. This CDR3 reads CAIRPNRSPGPPSLSLEQYEQYV. CDR3 nucleotide sequence: TGTGCCATCCGCCCCAACAGGTCTCCAGGGCCTCCTTCGCTGAGTTTAGAACAATACGAGCAGTACGTC.

This clone was seen just once. The chain carries TRBV7-8 and TRBJ1-2; TRBD1 matches 9 bases. The J segment lost 3 bases and the V segment lost 5 bases, leaving 4 bases of the junction unmatched. The germline V gene encodes CDR1 SGHVS and CDR2 FQNEAQ. This CDR3 contains 14 residues. The CDR3 is CASSVQGADYGYTF. CDR3 sequence (DNA): TGTGCCAGCAGCGTACAGGGGGCGGACTATGGCTACACCTTC. Complete variable domain (other parts from reference TRBV7-8 and TRBJ1-2): GAGVSQSPRYKVAKRGQDVALRCDPISGHVSLFWYQQALGQGPEFLTYFQNEAQLDKSGLPSDRFFAERPEGSVSTLKIQRTQQEDSAVYLCASSVQGADYGYTFGSGTRLTVV.

V gene TRBV6-5 combines with J gene TRBJ2-7; 10 bases match TRBD1. CDR1 MNHEY and CDR2 SVGAGI come from the germline V gene. The trim removed 4 bases at V and 1 base at J, leaving 4 bases unmatched. The CDR3 runs 15 residues. The chain's CDR3 is CASSWDRGYSYEQYV. The DNA for the CDR3 is TGTGCCAGCAGTTGGGACAGGGGATATTCCTACGAGCAGTACGTC.

The V and J genes are TRBV28 and TRBJ1-3, with 7 bases fitting TRBD1. Germline CDR1 and CDR2: MDHEN and SYDVKM. The CDR3 length is 15 residues. J lost 3 bases, V lost 4 bases, and 6 bases had no gene match. This CDR3 reads CASSSGSGGGNTIYF. In nucleotides, the CDR3 is TGTGCCAGCAGTTCCGGGTCAGGGGGTGGAAACACCATATATTTT.

V is TRBV19 and J is TRBJ2-2; TRBD1 aligns across 7 bases. The V and J ends lost 6 bases and 0 bases, in that order; junction bases with no gene match: 10. The CDR3 contains 17 residues. Looked up from germline, CDR1 is LNHDA and CDR2 is SQIVND (reference sequence). The CDR3 bases are TGTGCCAGTAGAGACAGGGAGACTCTCGCGAACACCGGGGAGCTGTTTTTT. Encoded protein: CASRDRETLANTGELFF. Variable domain in full (rest from reference TRBV19 and TRBJ2-2): DGGITQSPKYLFRKEGQNVTLSCEQNLNHDAMYWYRQDPGQGLRLIYYSQIVNDFQKGDIAEGYSVSREKKESFPLTVTSAQKNPTAFYLCASRDRETLANTGELFFGEGSRLTVL.